This T cell receptor (beta chain) was recovered during a study of blood T cells in healthy people across ages. The use of a sample-barcoded 5' primer and a J-beta primer mix characterized a second PCR of about 6 to 12 cycles. A single record per CDR3 protein comes from TCRdb applying MiXCR to the 5' RACE reads. The table shows approximately 760,000 distinct CDR3 sequences, with around 25% occurring only once. This clonotype was counted only a few times. The length of the CDR3 is 15 residues. J gave up 3 bases and V 6 bases, and 10 bases lay outside the gene matches. Germline-derived CDR1 and CDR2 are DFQATT and SNEGSKA (reference sequence). This sample was shared with a second study, whose subject was T cells of mothers and their children.

Specimen: blood. The sequence was obtained from a boy between 10 and 17 years old in good health. This chain uses TRBV20-1 with TRBJ2-3; 9 bases are a match to TRBD1. The CDR3 bases are TGCAGTGCCACCCGGACAGGGGTCGGAACAGATACGCAGTATTTT. Protein: CSATRTGVGTDTQYF.